These 18 T cell receptor beta chains share one sample of origin, sequenced in a study of brain metastases from non-small cell lung cancer. Data came from immunoSEQ multiplex PCR; TCRdb stores just in-frame clones and leaves some out. Among approximately 1,500 clones listed, more than 80% were seen once. Material: tissue from a brain metastasis. These TCRs come from a donor older than 35 with non-small cell lung cancer.

This sequence joins TRBV1 and TRBJ2-1; no DNA check was done on the table's D call, TRBD2. TRBV1 is a pseudogene. This CDR3 comprises 17 residues. The CDR3 nucleotides read TGCACCAGCAGCCAAGACGACAGCGGGGGGCCCTACAATGAGCAGTTCTTC. Protein sequence: CTSSQDDSGGPYNEQFF.

This rearrangement joins TRBV18 to TRBJ1-2, with D unresolved. CDR1 is KGHSH, CDR2 LQKENI, per germline. The CDR3 has 15 amino acids. V lost 2 bases and J 4 bases, leaving 14 bases between the germline ends. This chain's CDR3 is CASSPRQPSLYGYTF. The CDR3 coding sequence is TGTGCCAGCTCACCAAGACAACCGTCCCTCTATGGCTACACCTTC.

In the case of this clone: Being one base from a much bigger clone, this may be a read error. The same CDR3 can be traced to other DNA sequences in this sample. The chain carries TRBV7-9 and TRBJ2-5; the match to TRBD1 covers 8 bases. This CDR3 spans 16 amino acids. V was clipped by 5 bases and J by 5 bases; unmatched bases: 13. The germline CDR1 and CDR2 sequences are SEHNR and FQNEAQ (reference sequence). The CDR3 spells CASSPLSSGGMETQYF. DNA of the CDR3: TGTGCCAGCAGCCCCTTATCATCAGGGGGCATGGAGACCCAGTACTTC.

This chain joins TRBV5-1 and TRBJ2-5; 9 positions match TRBD2. This CDR3 spans 16 amino acids. Losses at the gene ends were 0 bases for V and 4 bases for J; bases not matched to a gene: 7. The germline CDR1 and CDR2 sequences are SGHRS and YFSETQ. CDR3 DNA sequence: TGCGCCAGCAGCTTGGGGCCTAGCGGGGAGCTAGAGACCCAGTACTTC. Amino acids: CASSLGPSGELETQYF.

This chain links TRBV27 with TRBJ2-1, with TRBD1 matching 9 bases. The J segment lost 5 bases and the V segment lost 7 bases, leaving 12 bases of the junction unmatched. The CDR3 covers 16 residues. CDR1 and CDR2 (germline): MNHEY, SMNVEV (reference sequence). CDR3: CASTQYGTGLNNEQFF. The CDR3 DNA reads as TGTGCCAGCACCCAATATGGGACAGGGCTCAACAATGAGCAGTTCTTC.

Remarks on this clone: Compared with germline, one end of the junction differs, possibly owing to a read error. The J gene is TRBJ2-2, the V gene TRBV14; tentative D call: TRBD2 (5 bases). This CDR3 region has 16 residues. Germline CDR1 is SGHDN and CDR2 is FVKESK. DNA of the CDR3: TGTGCTAGCAGCCAGGAACCGGGAATTTGGACCGGGGAGCTGTTTTTT. It codes for CASSQEPGIWTGELFF.

This chain links TRBV5-1 with TRBJ1-4, with D possibly TRBD1 on 6 matching bases. The CDR3 sequence is 16 residues long. With 0 bases removed from V and 7 bases from J, the gap between germline ends came to 16 bases. The V gene's germline CDR1 is SGHRS and CDR2 YFSETQ. CDR3 amino acids: CASSLGVTGLGEKLFF. DNA of the CDR3: TGCGCCAGCAGCTTGGGAGTTACAGGGTTAGGTGAAAAACTGTTTTTT.

This clone was observed a handful of times. The V and J genes are TRBV5-6 and TRBJ2-7, with 8 positions matching TRBD1. The germline CDR1 and CDR2 sequences are SGHDT and YYEEEE. This CDR3 spans 15 amino acids. V trimming: 4 bases; J trimming: 4 bases; junction bases outside the gene matches: 10. Written as DNA, the CDR3 is TGTGCCAGCAGCCGGAGTGACAGGGGACCTTACGAGCAGTACGTC. Translating gives CASSRSDRGPYEQYV.

The chain couples TRBV7-2 to TRBJ1-2; the D gene is possibly TRBD1 (5 bases). V lost 4 bases and J lost 1, with 13 bases in between. Germline loops: CDR1 SGHTA, CDR2 FQGNSA. CDR3 length: 15 amino acids. The CDR3 is CASSSPTELNYGYTF. CDR3 nucleotides: TGTGCCAGCAGCTCACCGACAGAACTTAACTATGGCTACACCTTC.

This rearrangement joins TRBV19 to TRBJ1-2; tentatively, D is TRBD1 (5 bases). CDR3 size: 12 residues. Germline lookup yields CDR1 LNHDA and CDR2 SQIVND (reference sequence). Between the trimmed V and J ends, which lost 3 bases and 9 bases, there was a span of 11 bases. Written as DNA, the CDR3 is TGTGCCAGTAGTATGCCGGGGCAGAGCTACACCTTC. This gives the protein CASSMPGQSYTF.

The chain has TRBV2 and TRBJ1-2; TRBD1 aligns across 8 bases. Germline trimming cut 5 bases from V and 5 bases from J; bases unmatched to any gene: 10. CDR3 length: 15 amino acids. Germline V gene data show CDR1 as SNHLY and CDR2 as FYNNEI. The CDR3: CASSISPQGAYGYTF. The CDR3 nucleotides read TGTGCCAGCAGTATCTCCCCGCAGGGGGCTTATGGCTACACCTTC.

V gene TRBV5-4 combines with J gene TRBJ1-2; no firm D call. The germline V gene has CDR1 SGHNT and CDR2 YYREEE (reference sequence). V lost 1 base and J 2 bases, leaving 12 bases between the germline ends. The length of the CDR3 is 15 residues. The CDR3 is CASSLRLGANYGYTF. The DNA of the CDR3 is TGTGCCAGCAGCTTGAGACTGGGTGCCAACTATGGCTACACCTTC.

The chain recombines TRBV6-2 or TRBV6-3 with TRBJ1-2, with D hard to call. This CDR3 has 12 residues. V was pared by 1 base and J by 7 bases, with 7 bases between. The germline CDR1 and CDR2 sequences are MNHEY and SVGEGT. The CDR3 DNA sequence: TGTGCCAGCAGTTACTTAGCCGGTGGCTACACCTTC. Amino acid sequence: CASSYLAGGYTF.

The V gene is TRBV19, the J gene TRBJ2-1; 8 bases are a match to TRBD1. The CDR3 length is 17 residues. CDR1 and CDR2 (germline): LNHDA, SQIVND (reference sequence). Trimming cost V 5 bases and J 7 bases; bases outside gene matches: 16. DNA for the CDR3: TGTGCCAGTAGTCCCCGTGGCGAGACAGGGGCCAGGAATGAGCAGTTCTTC. Its translation: CASSPRGETGARNEQFF.

V usage is TRBV28 and J usage is TRBJ1-2, with D possibly TRBD1 on 6 matching bases. CDR3 length equals 13 residues. Germline V lookup: CDR1 MDHEN, CDR2 SYDVKM. V lost 2 bases and J 7 bases, leaving 11 bases between the germline ends. The CDR3 is CASSLGGAGGYTF. The CDR3 DNA sequence: TGTGCCAGCAGTTTAGGGGGGGCGGGTGGCTACACCTTC.

V usage is TRBV2 and J usage is TRBJ2-6; D may correspond to TRBD1 or TRBD2 (5 bases each). The V gene's germline CDR1 is SNHLY and CDR2 FYNNEI. V gave up 10 bases and J gave up 0 bases, with 16 bases separating them. The CDR3 is 16 amino acids. For the CDR3, the DNA is TGTGCCACGCCGGGACGCTTTAGCTCTGGGGCCAACGTCCTGACTTTC. Translation: CATPGRFSSGANVLTF. Combining the CDR3 with reference TRBV2 and TRBJ2-6 gives the whole variable domain EPEVTQTPSHQVTQMGQEVILRCVPISNHLYFYWYRQILGQKVEFLVSFYNNEISEKSEIFDDQFSVERPDGSNFTLKIRSTKLEDSAMYFCATPGRFSSGANVLTFGAGSRLTVL.

The chain couples TRBV7-2 to TRBJ1-5, with D hard to call. Between the trimmed V and J ends, which lost 1 base and 1 base, there was a span of 8 bases. The CDR3 length is 15 residues. From germline, CDR1 is SGHTA and CDR2 FQGNSA. The CDR3 sequence is CASSLDSSSNQPQHF. The CDR3 nucleotides are TGTGCCAGCAGCTTAGACAGCAGCAGCAATCAGCCCCAGCATTTT. Based on the CDR3 plus reference TRBV7-2 and TRBJ1-5, the full variable domain is GAGVSQSPSNKVTEKGKDVELRCDPISGHTALYWYRQSLGQGLEFLIYFQGNSAPDKSGLPSDRFSAERTGGSVSTLTIQRTQQEDSAVYLCASSLDSSSNQPQHFGDGTRLSIL.

The V and J genes are TRBV7-3 and TRBJ1-1; D remains unclear. The V gene's germline CDR1 is SGHTA and CDR2 FQGTGA. The CDR3 has 13 residues. V lost 4 bases, J lost 2 bases, and 8 bases lay in between. Here the CDR3 reads CASSYGPNTEAFF. Written as DNA, the CDR3 is TGTGCCAGCAGCTACGGGCCTAACACTGAAGCTTTCTTT.